The present T cell receptor (beta chain) was sequenced within a study of identical twins. Via MiXCR, TCRdb re-called the 5' RACE reads, giving one row per CDR3 protein. The sample holds under 450,000 distinct CDR3 sequences, under 20% seen once. This CDR3 contains 15 residues. The V gene's germline CDR1 is SGHAT and CDR2 FQNNGV. V dropped 5 bases and J dropped 4; count of bases not matched to a gene: 7. The chain joins TRBV11-2 to TRBJ2-5; 10 positions match TRBD2. What was sequenced was naive T cells sorted from blood. The sequence was obtained from a man over 45 in good health. The CDR3 protein is CASSRSGGAGETQYF. DNA of the CDR3: TGTGCCAGCAGCCGGAGCGGGGGGGCCGGAGAGACCCAGTACTTC.